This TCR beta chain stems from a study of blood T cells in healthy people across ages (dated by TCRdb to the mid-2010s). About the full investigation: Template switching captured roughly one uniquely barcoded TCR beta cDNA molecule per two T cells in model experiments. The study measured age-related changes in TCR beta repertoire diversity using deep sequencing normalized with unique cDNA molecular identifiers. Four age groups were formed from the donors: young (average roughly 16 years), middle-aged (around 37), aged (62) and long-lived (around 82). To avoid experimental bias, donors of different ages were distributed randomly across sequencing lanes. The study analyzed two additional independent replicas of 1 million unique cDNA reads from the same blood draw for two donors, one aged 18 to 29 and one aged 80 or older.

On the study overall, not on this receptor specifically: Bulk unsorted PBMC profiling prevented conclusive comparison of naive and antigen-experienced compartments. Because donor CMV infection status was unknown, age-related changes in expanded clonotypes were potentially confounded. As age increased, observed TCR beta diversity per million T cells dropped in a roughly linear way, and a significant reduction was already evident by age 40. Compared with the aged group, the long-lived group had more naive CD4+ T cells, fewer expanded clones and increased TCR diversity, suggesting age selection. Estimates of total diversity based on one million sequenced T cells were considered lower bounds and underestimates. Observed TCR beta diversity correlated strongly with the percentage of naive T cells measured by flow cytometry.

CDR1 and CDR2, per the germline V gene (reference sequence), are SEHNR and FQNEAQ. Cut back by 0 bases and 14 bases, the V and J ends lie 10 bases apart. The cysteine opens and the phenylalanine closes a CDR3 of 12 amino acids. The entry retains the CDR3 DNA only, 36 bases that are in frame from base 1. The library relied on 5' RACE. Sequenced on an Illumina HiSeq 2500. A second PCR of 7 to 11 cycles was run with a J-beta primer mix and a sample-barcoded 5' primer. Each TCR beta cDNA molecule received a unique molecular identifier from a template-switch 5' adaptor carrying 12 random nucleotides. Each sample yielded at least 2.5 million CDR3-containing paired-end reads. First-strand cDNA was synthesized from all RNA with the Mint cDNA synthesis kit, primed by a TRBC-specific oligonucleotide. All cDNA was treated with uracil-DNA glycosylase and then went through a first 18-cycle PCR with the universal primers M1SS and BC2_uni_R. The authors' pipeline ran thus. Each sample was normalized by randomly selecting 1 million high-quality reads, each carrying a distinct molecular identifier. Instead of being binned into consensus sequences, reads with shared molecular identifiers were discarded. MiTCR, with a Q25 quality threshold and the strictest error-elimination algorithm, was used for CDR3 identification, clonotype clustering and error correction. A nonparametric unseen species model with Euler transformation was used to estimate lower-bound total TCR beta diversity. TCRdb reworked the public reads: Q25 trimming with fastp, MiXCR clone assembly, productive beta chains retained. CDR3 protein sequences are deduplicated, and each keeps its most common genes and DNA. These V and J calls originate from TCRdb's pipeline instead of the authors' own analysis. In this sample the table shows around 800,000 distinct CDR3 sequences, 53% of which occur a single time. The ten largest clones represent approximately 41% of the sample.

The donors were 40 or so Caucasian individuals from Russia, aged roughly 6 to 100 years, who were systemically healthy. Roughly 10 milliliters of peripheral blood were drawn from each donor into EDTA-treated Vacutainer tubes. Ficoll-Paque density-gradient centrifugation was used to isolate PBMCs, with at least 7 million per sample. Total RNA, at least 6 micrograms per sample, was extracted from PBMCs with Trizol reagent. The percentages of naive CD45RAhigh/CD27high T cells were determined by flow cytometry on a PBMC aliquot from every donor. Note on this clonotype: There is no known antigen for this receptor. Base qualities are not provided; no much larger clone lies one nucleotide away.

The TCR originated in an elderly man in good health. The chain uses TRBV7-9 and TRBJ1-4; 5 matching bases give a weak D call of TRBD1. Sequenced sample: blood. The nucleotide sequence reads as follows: TGTGCCAGCAGCTTAGCGGGGCCTGTGCTGTTTTTT. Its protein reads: CASSLAGPVLFF.